These 2 T cell receptor beta chains were sequenced from one sample in a study of a mutant IDH1 vaccine in newly diagnosed glioma. Sequencing was performed with immunoSEQ multiplex PCR; in TCRdb, only in-frame clones are kept and a portion is missing. The sample includes 45,000 to 60,000 clones, about three quarters of them seen just once. The antigens these receptors bind are not known. This sample's time point: week 5, during vaccination. Every single dose of the vaccine, 300 ug of mutant IDH1 20-mer peptide, came with topical imiquimod. The specimen was PBMCs, collected from a glioma patient whose treatment included an IDH1 peptide vaccine. All receptors come from a man aged 50 to 60 with glioma.

This rearrangement joins TRBV25-1 to TRBJ1-1, with D perhaps TRBD1 (5 bases). The length of the CDR3 is 14 residues. CDR1 is MGHDK and CDR2 is SYGVNS in the germline V gene. V shed 8 bases and J shed 3 bases, with 16 bases lying between them. The CDR3 DNA reads as TGTGCCAGCCAAGGGGCAGGATGGGACACTGAAGCTTTCTTT. Encoded protein: CASQGAGWDTEAFF. Complete variable domain (other parts from reference TRBV25-1 and TRBJ1-1): EADIYQTPRYLVIGTGKKITLECSQTMGHDKMYWYQQDPGMELHLIHYSYGVNSTEKGDLSSESTVSRIRTEHFPLTLESARPSHTSQYLCASQGAGWDTEAFFGQGTRLTVV.

This clone was counted a single time. The chain couples TRBV5-1 to TRBJ2-7, with D possibly matching TRBD2 (6 bases). V was pared by 1 base and J by 2 bases, with 13 bases between. The CDR3 length is 15 residues. In germline, CDR1 is SGHRS, CDR2 YFSETQ. CDR3: CASSLLRDPTYEQYF. The CDR3, as DNA: TGCGCCAGCAGCTTGTTGCGGGATCCCACCTACGAGCAGTACTTC.